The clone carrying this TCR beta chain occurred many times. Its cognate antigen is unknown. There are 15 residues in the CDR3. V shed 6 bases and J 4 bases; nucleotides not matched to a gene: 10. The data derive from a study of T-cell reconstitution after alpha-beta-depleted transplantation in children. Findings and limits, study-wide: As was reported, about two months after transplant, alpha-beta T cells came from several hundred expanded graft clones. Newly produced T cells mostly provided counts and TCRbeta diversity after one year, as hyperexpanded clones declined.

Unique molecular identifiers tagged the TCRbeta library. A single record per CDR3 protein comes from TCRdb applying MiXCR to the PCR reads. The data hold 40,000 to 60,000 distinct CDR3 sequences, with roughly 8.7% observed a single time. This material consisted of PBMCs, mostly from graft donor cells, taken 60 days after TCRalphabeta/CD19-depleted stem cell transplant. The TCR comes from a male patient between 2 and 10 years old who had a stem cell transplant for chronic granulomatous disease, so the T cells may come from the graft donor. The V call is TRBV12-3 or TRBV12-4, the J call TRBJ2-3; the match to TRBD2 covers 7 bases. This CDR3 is CASSPSGIRADTQYF. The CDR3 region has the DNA TGTGCCAGCAGCCCAAGCGGGATAAGGGCAGATACGCAGTATTTT.